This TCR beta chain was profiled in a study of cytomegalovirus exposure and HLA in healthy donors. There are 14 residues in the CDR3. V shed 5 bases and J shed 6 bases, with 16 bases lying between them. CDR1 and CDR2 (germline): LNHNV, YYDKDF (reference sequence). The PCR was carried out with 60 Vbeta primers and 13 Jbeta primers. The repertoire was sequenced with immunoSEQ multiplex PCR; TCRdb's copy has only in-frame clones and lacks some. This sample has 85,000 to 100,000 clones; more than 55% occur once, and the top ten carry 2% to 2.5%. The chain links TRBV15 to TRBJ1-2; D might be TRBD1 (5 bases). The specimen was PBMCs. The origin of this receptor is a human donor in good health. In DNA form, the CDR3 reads TGTGCCACCAGCTTGGACAAGGCTCCTCATGGCTACACCTTC. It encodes CATSLDKAPHGYTF.